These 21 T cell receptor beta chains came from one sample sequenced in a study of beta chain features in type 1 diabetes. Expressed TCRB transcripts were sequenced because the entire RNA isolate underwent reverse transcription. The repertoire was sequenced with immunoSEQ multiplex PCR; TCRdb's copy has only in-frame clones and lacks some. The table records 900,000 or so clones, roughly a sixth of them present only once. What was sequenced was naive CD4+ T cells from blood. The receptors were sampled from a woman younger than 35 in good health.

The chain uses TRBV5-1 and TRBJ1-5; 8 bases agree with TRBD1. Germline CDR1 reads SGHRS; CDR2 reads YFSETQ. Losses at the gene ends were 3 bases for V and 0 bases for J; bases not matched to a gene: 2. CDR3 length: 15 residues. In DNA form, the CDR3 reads TGCGCCAGCAGCTGGACAGGGAATAGCAATCAGCCCCAGCATTTT. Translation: CASSWTGNSNQPQHF.

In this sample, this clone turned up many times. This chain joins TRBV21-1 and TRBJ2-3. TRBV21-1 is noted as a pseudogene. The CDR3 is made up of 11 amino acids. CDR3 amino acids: CARRPGGTQYF. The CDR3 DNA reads TGTGCCAGAAGACCTGGGGGTACGCAGTATTTT.

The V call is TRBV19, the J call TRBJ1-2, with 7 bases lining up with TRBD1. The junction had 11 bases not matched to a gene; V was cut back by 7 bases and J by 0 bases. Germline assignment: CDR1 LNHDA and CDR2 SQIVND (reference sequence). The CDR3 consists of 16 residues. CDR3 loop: CASTPTGTEANYGYTF. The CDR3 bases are TGTGCCAGTACTCCGACAGGGACGGAAGCTAACTATGGCTACACCTTC.

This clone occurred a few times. The CDR3 protein is CASSSDGSSDTQYF. The CDR3 bases are TGTGCCAGCAGCTCCGACGGGAGCTCAGATACGCAGTATTTT. V is TRBV7-3 and J is TRBJ2-3; possible D gene TRBD2, 6 bases. Germline lookup yields CDR1 SGHTA and CDR2 FQGTGA. This CDR3 region has 14 residues. The germline V and J ends were trimmed by 4 bases and 4 bases, with 12 bases remaining between them.

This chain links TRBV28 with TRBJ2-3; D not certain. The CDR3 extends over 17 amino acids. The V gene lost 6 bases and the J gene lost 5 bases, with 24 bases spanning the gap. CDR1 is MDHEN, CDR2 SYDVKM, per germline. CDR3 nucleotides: TGTGCCAGCAGCCCGCGCCACGGGTCAAGAAAGGTAGATACGCAGTATTTT. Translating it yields CASSPRHGSRKVDTQYF.

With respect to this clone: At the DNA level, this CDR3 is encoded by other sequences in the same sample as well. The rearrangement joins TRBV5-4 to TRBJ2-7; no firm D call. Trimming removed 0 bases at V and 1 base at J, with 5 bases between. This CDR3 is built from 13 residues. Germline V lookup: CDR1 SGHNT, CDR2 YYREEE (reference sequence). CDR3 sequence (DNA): TGTGCCAGCAGCTTGGCCGGTTCCTACGAGCAGTACTTC. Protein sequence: CASSLAGSYEQYF.

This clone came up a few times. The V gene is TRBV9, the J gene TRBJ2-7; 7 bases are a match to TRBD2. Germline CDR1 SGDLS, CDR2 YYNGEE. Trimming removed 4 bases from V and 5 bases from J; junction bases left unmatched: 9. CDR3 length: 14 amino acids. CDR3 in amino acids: CASSLQAGAHEQYF. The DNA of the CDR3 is TGTGCCAGCAGCCTCCAGGCGGGAGCGCACGAGCAGTACTTC.

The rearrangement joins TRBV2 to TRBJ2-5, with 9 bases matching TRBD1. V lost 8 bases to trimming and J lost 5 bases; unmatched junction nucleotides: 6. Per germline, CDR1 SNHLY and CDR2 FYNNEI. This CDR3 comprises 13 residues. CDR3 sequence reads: CASLETGGETQYF. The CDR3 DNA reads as TGTGCCAGCCTGGAGACAGGGGGGGAGACCCAGTACTTC.

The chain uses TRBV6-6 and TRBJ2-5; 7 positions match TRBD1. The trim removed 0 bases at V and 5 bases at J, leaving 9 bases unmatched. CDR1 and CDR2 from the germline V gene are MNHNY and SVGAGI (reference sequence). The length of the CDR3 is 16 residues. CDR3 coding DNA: TGTGCCAGCAGTTACTCGATGTGGCAGGGGGAGGAGACCCAGTACTTC. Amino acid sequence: CASSYSMWQGEETQYF.

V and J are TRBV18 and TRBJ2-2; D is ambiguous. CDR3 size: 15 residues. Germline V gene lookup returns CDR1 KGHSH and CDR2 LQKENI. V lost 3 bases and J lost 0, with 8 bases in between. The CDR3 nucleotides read TGTGCCAGCTCACCTCTACGTACGAACACCGGGGAGCTGTTTTTT. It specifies CASSPLRTNTGELFF.

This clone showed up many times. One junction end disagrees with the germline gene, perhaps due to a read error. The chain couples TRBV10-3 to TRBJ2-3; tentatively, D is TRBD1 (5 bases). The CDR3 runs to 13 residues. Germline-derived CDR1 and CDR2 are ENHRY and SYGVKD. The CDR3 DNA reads TGTGCCCTCAGACAGAGCAGCACAGATACGCAGTATTTT. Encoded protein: CALRQSSTDTQYF.

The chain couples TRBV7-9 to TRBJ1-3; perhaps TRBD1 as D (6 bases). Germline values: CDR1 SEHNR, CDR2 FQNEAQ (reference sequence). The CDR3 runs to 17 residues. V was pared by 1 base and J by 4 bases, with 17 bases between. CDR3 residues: CASSLGVQGVFGNTIYF. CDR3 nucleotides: TGTGCCAGCAGCTTAGGGGTACAGGGAGTCTTCGGAAACACCATATATTTT.

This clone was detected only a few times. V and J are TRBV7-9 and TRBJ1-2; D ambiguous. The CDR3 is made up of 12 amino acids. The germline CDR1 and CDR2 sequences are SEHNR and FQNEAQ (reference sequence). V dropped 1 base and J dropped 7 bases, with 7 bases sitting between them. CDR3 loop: CASSLVGIGYTF. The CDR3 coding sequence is TGTGCCAGCAGCTTAGTGGGGATTGGCTACACCTTC.

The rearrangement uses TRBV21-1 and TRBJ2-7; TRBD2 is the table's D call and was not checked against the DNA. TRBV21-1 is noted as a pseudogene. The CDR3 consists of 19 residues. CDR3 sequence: CASSKGTSGNRIVVYEQYF. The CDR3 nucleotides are TGTGCCAGCAGCAAGGGGACTAGCGGGAATCGAATTGTGGTCTACGAGCAGTACTTC.

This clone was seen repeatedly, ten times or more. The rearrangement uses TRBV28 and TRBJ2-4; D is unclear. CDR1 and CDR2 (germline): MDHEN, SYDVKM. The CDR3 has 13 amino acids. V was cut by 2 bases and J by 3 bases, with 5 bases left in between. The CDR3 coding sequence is TGTGCCAGCAGTTTAGCGGTCAAAAACATTCAGTACTTC. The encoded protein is CASSLAVKNIQYF.

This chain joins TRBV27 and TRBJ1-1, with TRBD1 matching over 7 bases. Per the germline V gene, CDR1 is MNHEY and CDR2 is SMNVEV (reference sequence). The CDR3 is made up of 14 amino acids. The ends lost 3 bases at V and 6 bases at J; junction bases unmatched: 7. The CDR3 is CASSLWQGGAEAFF. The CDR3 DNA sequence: TGTGCCAGCAGTTTGTGGCAGGGGGGAGCTGAAGCTTTCTTT.

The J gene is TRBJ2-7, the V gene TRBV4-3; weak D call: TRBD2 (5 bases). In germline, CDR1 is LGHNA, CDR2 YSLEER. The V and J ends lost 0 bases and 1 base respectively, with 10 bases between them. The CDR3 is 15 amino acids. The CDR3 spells CASSQDLLDSYEQYF. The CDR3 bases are TGCGCCAGCAGCCAAGATCTACTAGATTCCTACGAGCAGTACTTC.

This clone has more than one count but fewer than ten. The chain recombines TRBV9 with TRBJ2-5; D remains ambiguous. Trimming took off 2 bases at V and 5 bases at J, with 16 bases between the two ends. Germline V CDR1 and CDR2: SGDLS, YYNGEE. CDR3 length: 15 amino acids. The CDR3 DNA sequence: TGTGCCAGCAGCGTCAGCCCAAATGGGGTGGAGACCCAGTACTTC. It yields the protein CASSVSPNGVETQYF.

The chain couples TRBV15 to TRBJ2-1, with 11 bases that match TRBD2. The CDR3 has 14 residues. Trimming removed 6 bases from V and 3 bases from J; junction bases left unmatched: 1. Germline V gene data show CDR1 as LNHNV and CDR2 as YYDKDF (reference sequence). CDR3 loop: CATRLAGDYNEQFF. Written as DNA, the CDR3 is TGTGCCACCAGACTAGCGGGGGACTACAATGAGCAGTTCTTC.

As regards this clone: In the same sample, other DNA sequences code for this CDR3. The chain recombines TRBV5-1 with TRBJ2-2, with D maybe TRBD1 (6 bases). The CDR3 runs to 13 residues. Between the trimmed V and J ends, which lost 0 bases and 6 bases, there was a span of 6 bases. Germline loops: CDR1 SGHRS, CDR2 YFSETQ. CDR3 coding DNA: TGCGCCAGCAGCTTGGACAGGGCCGGGGAGCTGTTTTTT. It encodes CASSLDRAGELFF.

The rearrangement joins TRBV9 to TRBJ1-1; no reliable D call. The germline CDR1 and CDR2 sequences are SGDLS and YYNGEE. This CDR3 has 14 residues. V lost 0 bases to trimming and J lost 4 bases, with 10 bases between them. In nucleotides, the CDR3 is TGTGCCAGCAGCGTAGGTGGGGTCCCCACTGAAGCTTTCTTT. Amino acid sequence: CASSVGGVPTEAFF.